This T cell receptor beta chain is from a study of lymphopenia after photon versus proton radiotherapy. Germline CDR1 is MDHEN and CDR2 is SYDVKM. The V and J ends lost 7 bases and 2 bases respectively, with 12 bases between them. The CDR3 is made up of 13 amino acids. TCRdb keeps only in-frame clones here, not all; method: immunoSEQ multiplex PCR. The sample lists roughly 22,000 clones; roughly 80% were seen once. This clonotype was sampled from a woman in her sixties or seventies with pancreatic cancer. The chain couples TRBV28 to TRBJ2-7; a weak D match, TRBD2 (6 bases). Specimen: peripheral blood, collected from a patient treated with proton-based radiotherapy. CDR3 loop: CASTKTSTYEQYF. DNA for the CDR3: TGTGCCAGCACCAAGACTAGTACCTACGAGCAGTACTTC.